Only one count was recorded for the clone carrying this TCR beta chain. This specimen comes from a study of blood T cell repertoires in COVID-19. Study details: The analysed material was cDNA or gDNA that came from T cells, B-cell-depleted T cells, or PBMCs.

The table came from immunoSEQ multiplex PCR; TCRdb's copy has only in-frame clones and leaves some out. The sample lists 40,000 to 60,000 clones, 80% to 95% occurring once. Seattle participants joined during active infection and were tracked over time. Input material: peripheral blood. This TCR was recovered from a man aged 60-69 years with COVID-19, enrolled during active disease.

The CDR3 DNA is TGTGCCAGCAGCGTAGGCACAGGCCGTGGGTCCCCTCAAGAGACCCAGTACTTC. It codes for CASSVGTGRGSPQETQYF. The chain couples TRBV9 to TRBJ2-5; TRBD1 is a possible D gene (5 bases). Per germline, CDR1 SGDLS and CDR2 YYNGEE. The CDR3 has 18 amino acids. V was clipped by 0 bases and J by 2 bases, with 20 bases between them.